A selection of T cell receptor beta chains follows, all from one sample in a study of T-cell reconstitution after alpha-beta-depleted transplantation in children. TCRdb re-called the PCR reads with MiXCR, one entry per CDR3 protein. The data contain 190,000 or so distinct CDR3 sequences, about 6.4% of them singletons. The material was PBMCs from the stem cell graft donor, obtained from the stem cell graft. The receptors were sampled from a human donor who donated a stem cell graft to a child with Wiskott-Aldrich syndrome. Each CDR3 is given with its conserved first and last residue. A D gene is named only where the DNA matches it firmly. Clone size is stated in some rows and not others, as once, few, many or a class when expanded.

TRBV6-2/TRBV6-3	TRBD1	TRBJ2-1	few	TGTGCCAGCAGTTACTCGAGGGACAGAAAATCTAGCTCCTACAATGAGCAGTTCTTC	CASSYSRDRKSSSYNEQFF
TRBV7-2	.	TRBJ2-7	many	TGTGCCAGCAGCGGCGGGATGGGGTACGAGCAGTACTTC	CASSGGMGYEQYF
TRBV5-1	.	TRBJ1-1	.	TGCGCCAGCATCAAGGACCTAAACACTGAAGCTTTCTTT	CASIKDLNTEAFF
TRBV29-1	.	TRBJ2-7	.	TGCAGCGTTGAAGATCAGGGCAGGGAAAGCTACGAGCAGTACTTC	CSVEDQGRESYEQYF
TRBV20-1	TRBD1	TRBJ1-5	many	TGCAGTGCGCGGGACAGAACTAGCAATCAGCCCCAGCATTTT	CSARDRTSNQPQHF
TRBV12-3/TRBV12-4	.	TRBJ1-2	many	TGTGCCAGCAGTTTAAGTCCTGCCAGGTTAATGTATGGCTACACCTTC	CASSLSPARLMYGYTF
TRBV2	TRBD2	TRBJ2-5	.	TGTGCCAGCACCACGACTAGCGGGGAGACCCAGTACTTC	CASTTTSGETQYF
TRBV6-5	.	TRBJ1-5	many	TGTGCCAGCAGTTCGGGGGCGGGCAATCAGCCCCAGCATTTT	CASSSGAGNQPQHF
TRBV12-3/TRBV12-4	.	TRBJ2-5	many	TGTGCCAGCAGCCTTGGGGCCCACCAAGAGACCCAGTACTTC	CASSLGAHQETQYF
TRBV10-2	.	TRBJ2-5	.	TGCGCCAGCAAGGGGGGGGGCGGCAGGGAGACCCAGTACTTC	CASKGGGGRETQYF
TRBV6-1	.	TRBJ2-7	.	TGTGCCAGCTCCAGATCTTTAGACCTTTCCTACGAGCAGTACTTC	CASSRSLDLSYEQYF
TRBV6-1	.	TRBJ2-3	many	TGTGCCAGCAGCAGGGAGGGGGGCCGCGCAGATACGCAGTATTTT	CASSREGGRADTQYF
TRBV14	TRBD2	TRBJ2-2	many	TGTGCCAGCAGCATCGGGGGGGCTTACACCGGGGAGCTGTTTTTT	CASSIGGAYTGELFF
TRBV2	.	TRBJ2-7	many	TGTGCCGGCAGATACAGGGGGGGTTACGAGCAGTACTTC	CAGRYRGGYEQYF
TRBV5-1	TRBD1	TRBJ1-4	.	TGCGCCAGCAGCCAGGGGACAGTTAATGAAAAACTGTTTTTT	CASSQGTVNEKLFF
TRBV12-3/TRBV12-4	TRBD1	TRBJ2-7	many	TGTGCCAGCAGCCAAACCGGGACAGGGAGTATCGGGCAGTACTTC	CASSQTGTGSIGQYF